This entry is about one TCR beta chain. Repertoires were generated with immunoSEQ multiplex PCR, while TCRdb's copy carries only in-frame clones and drops some. Here the sample spans 80,000 to 100,000 clones, about 86% being singletons. This entry comes from a study of control samples from healthy donors and cancer patients. Germline V gives CDR1 SGHVS, CDR2 FQNEAQ. V was trimmed by 8 bases and J by 6 bases, leaving 11 bases between them. The length of the CDR3 is 12 residues. The source of this sequence is a man aged 25 to 40 in good health. Material for sequencing was blood. The gene calls are TRBV7-8 and TRBJ1-5, with a tentative D call TRBD1 (5 bases). DNA of the CDR3: TGTGCCAGCGGTGAGGGGCCTCAGCCCCAGCATTTT. This gives the protein CASGEGPQPQHF.